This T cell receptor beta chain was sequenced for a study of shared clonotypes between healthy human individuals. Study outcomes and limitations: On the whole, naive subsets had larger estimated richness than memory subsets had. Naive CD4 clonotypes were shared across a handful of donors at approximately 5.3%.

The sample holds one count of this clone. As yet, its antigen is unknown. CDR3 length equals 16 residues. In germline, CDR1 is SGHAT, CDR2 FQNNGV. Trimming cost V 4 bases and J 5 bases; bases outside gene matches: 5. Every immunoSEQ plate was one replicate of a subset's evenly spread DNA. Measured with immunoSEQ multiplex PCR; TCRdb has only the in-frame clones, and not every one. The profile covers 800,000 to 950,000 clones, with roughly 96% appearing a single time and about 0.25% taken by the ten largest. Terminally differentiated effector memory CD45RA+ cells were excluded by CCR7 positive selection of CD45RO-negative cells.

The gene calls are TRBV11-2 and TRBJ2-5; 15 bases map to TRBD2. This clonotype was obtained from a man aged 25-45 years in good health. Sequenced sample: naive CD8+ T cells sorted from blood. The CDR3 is CASSSGLAGGSETQYF. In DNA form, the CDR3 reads TGTGCCAGCAGCTCGGGACTAGCGGGAGGTAGCGAGACCCAGTACTTC.